This T cell receptor (beta chain) was captured in a study of cytomegalovirus exposure and HLA in healthy donors. Overall study: Most donors, about 77% of a few hundred genotyped, fell in the Caucasian-associated ancestry cluster. Study observations and caveats: Per a prior analysis, the majority of TCR beta V segments were productive roughly 87% or roughly 30% of the time.

This clone has only one observation. The antigen remains undetermined. Germline V CDR1 and CDR2: SGHVS, FNYEAQ. The CDR3 is 15 residues long. The V gene lost 6 bases and the J gene lost 1 base, with 15 bases spanning the gap. PCR primers comprised 60 Vbeta and 13 Jbeta primers. Only in-frame clones appear in the TCRdb table, and some are missing; sequencing was by immunoSEQ multiplex PCR. The sample lists 210,000 or so clones, less than 80% seen once, with 0.2% to 0.25% in the top ten. The chain links TRBV7-6 to TRBJ1-1; D gene ambiguous. Input material: PBMCs. The clonotype originates from a girl under 10 years old in good health and CMV-seronegative. The CDR3 is CASRLDPRKNTEAFF. The CDR3 nucleotides read TGTGCCAGCAGACTAGACCCCCGAAAGAACACTGAAGCTTTCTTT. The entire variable domain, with the rest obtained from reference TRBV7-6 and TRBJ1-1, is as follows: GAGVSQSPRYKVTKRGQDVALRCDPISGHVSLYWYRQALGQGPEFLTYFNYEAQQDKSGLPNDRFSAERPEGSISTLTIQRTEQRDSAMYRCASRLDPRKNTEAFFGQGTRLTVV.